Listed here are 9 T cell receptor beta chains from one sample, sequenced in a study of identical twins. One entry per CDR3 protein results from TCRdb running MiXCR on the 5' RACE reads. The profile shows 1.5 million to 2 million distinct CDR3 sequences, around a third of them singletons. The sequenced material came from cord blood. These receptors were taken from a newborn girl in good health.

The CDR3 DNA follows: TGCAGTGCCCGAGCACAGGGCCCCTATAATTCACCCCTCCACTTT. The encoded protein is CSARAQGPYNSPLHF. V and J are TRBV20-1 and TRBJ1-6, with TRBD1 as a possible D gene (6 bases). The CDR3 has 15 amino acids. Trimming took 6 bases from V and 2 from J, leaving 14 bases between them. CDR1 is DFQATT and CDR2 is SNEGSKA in the germline V gene (reference sequence).

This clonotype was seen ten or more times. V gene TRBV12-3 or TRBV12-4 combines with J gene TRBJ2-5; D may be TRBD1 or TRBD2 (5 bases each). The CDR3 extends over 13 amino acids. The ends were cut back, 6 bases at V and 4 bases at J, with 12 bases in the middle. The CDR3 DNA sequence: TGTGCCAGCAGCTTATCAGGGAGAGAGACCCAGTACTTC. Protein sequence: CASSLSGRETQYF.

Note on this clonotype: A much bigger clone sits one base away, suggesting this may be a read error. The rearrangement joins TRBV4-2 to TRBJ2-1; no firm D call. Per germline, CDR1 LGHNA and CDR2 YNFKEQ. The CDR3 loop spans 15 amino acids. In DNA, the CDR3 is TGTGCCAGCATCCAAGATCTCCCCTCCTACAATGAGCAGTTCTTC. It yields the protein CASIQDLPSYNEQFF.

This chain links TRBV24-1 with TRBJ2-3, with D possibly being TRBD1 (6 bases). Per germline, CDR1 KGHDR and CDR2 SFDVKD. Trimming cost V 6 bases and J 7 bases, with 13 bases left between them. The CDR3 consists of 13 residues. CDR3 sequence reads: CATSQGSTNTQYF. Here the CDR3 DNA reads TGTGCCACCAGTCAGGGGAGCACGAATACGCAGTATTTT.

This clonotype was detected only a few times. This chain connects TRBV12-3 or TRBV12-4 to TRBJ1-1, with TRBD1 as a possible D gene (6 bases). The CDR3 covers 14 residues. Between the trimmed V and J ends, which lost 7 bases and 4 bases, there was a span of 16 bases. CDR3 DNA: TGTGCCAGCAACCAGGGGCTCCGGGGCACTGAAGCTTTCTTT. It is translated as CASNQGLRGTEAFF.

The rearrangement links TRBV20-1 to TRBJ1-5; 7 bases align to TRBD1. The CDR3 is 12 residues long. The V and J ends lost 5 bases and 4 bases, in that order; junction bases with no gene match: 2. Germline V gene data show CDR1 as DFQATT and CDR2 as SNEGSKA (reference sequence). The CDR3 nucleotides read TGCAGTGCTGACAGGGAAAATCAGCCCCAGCATTTT. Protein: CSADRENQPQHF.

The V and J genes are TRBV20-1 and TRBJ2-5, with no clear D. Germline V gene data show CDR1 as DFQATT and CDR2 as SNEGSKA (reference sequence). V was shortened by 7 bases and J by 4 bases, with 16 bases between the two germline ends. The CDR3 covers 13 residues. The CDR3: CSVRYGYGETQYF. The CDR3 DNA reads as TGCAGTGTACGGTACGGGTACGGAGAGACCCAGTACTTC.

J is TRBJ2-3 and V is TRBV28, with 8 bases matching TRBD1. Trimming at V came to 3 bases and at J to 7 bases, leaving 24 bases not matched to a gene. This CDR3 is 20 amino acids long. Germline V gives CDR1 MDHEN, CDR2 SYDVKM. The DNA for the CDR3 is TGTGCCAGCAGTTTTCGGGGTATCGGACGATGGACAGGGCCCAGAAATACGCAGTATTTT. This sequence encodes CASSFRGIGRWTGPRNTQYF.

The CDR3 DNA sequence: TGTGCCACCAGTGATCCTAGGACTAGCGGGAGGGGTGAGACCCAGTACTTC. This gives the protein CATSDPRTSGRGETQYF. The chain recombines TRBV24-1 with TRBJ2-5, with TRBD2 matching 15 bases. Trimming took 3 bases from V and 5 from J; bases not matched to a gene: 6. CDR1 KGHDR and CDR2 SFDVKD come from the germline V gene. The CDR3 covers 17 residues.